This T cell receptor beta chain comes out of a study of blood T cell repertoires in COVID-19. Study details: Specimens from acute and convalescent COVID-19 originated in the United States, Italy and Spain. PBMCs, B-cell-depleted T cells, or T cells were the source of the cDNA or gDNA that made up the material.

In the original processing: Estimated nucleated cell counts came from reference gene primer amplification. This table comes from immunoSEQ multiplex PCR, and its TCRdb copy is limited to in-frame clones, with some not included. V, J and clone size reflect that table, while D and trimming were determined from the DNA. This sample has 250,000 to 350,000 clones, with 86% found just once. The count of this clone is one. The CDR3 is 17 amino acids. V lost 4 bases and J lost 0, with 19 bases in between. In germline, CDR1 is LGHDT, CDR2 YNNKEL (reference sequence). Material for sequencing was peripheral blood. This chain connects TRBV3-1 (or the pseudogene TRBV3-2) to TRBJ2-7, with D maybe TRBD2 (5 bases). The receptor was derived from a woman in her forties or fifties with acute or convalescent COVID-19. CDR3 coding DNA: TGTGCCAGCAGCCTAAGGGTAAGAGGACTGCACTCCTACGAGCAGTACTTC. Translated: CASSLRVRGLHSYEQYF.